One and the same sample provided the 20 T cell receptor beta chains below, sequenced in a study of blood T cell repertoires in COVID-19. Method: immunoSEQ multiplex PCR; TCRdb's copy keeps in-frame clones and lacks some. The sample yields 300,000 to 400,000 clones, roughly 90% seen once. Sequenced material: peripheral blood. The receptors come from a woman under 40 with COVID-19, enrolled during active disease.

As to this clone: Within the sample, other DNA sequences also encode this same CDR3. The chain joins TRBV5-1 to TRBJ2-1, with TRBD2 as a possible D gene (5 bases). Trimming took off 2 bases at V and 9 bases at J, with 9 bases between the two ends. In germline, CDR1 is SGHRS, CDR2 YFSETQ. The CDR3 sequence is 12 residues long. This CDR3 reads CASSLEGSEQFF. The CDR3 DNA follows: TGCGCCAGCAGCTTAGAGGGTAGTGAGCAGTTCTTC.

The chain employs TRBV5-1 and TRBJ1-2; D is unclear. CDR3 length: 13 residues. V lost 0 bases, J lost 4 bases, and 7 bases lay in between. CDR1 and CDR2 (germline): SGHRS, YFSETQ. The CDR3: CASSLGDSYGYTF. Written as DNA, the CDR3 is TGCGCCAGCAGCTTGGGAGACTCCTATGGCTACACCTTC.

The chain is built from TRBV19 and TRBJ2-1, with a possible D match to TRBD2 (5 bases). The CDR3 sequence is 17 residues long. With 7 bases removed from V and 5 bases from J, the gap between germline ends came to 24 bases. CDR1 LNHDA and CDR2 SQIVND come from the germline V gene (reference sequence). The CDR3, as DNA: TGTGCCAGTAAATTAAGCGGAACTTCCTTCCGAGACAATGAGCAGTTCTTC. Translated, it gives CASKLSGTSFRDNEQFF.

The chain recombines TRBV7-2 with TRBJ2-1; possible D gene TRBD2, 5 bases. This CDR3 is 16 amino acids long. The V and J ends lost 1 base and 1 base respectively, with 11 bases between them. Germline CDR1 and CDR2: SGHTA and FQGNSA. CDR3 sequence reads: CASSLEAAASYNEQFF. CDR3 in DNA: TGTGCCAGCAGCTTAGAAGCGGCGGCATCCTACAATGAGCAGTTCTTC.

This chain uses TRBV29-1 with TRBJ2-1; D is perhaps TRBD2 (5 bases). Per the germline V gene, CDR1 is SQVTM and CDR2 is ANQGSEA. This CDR3 comprises 15 residues. The ends were cut back, 7 bases at V and 9 bases at J, with 25 bases in the middle. CDR3 region: CSAALTWTEMGEQFF. The DNA of the CDR3 is TGCAGCGCGGCCCTGACCTGGACTGAAATGGGTGAGCAGTTCTTC.

CDR3 DNA: TGTGCCAGTAGTTCCCGGGGAAGCTCTGGGGCCAACGTCCTGACTTTC. This gives the protein CASSSRGSSGANVLTF. V and J are TRBV19 and TRBJ2-6; possible D gene TRBD2, 5 bases. CDR3 length equals 16 residues. Germline V lookup: CDR1 LNHDA, CDR2 SQIVND (reference sequence). The germline V and J ends were trimmed by 5 bases and 0 bases, with 11 bases remaining between them.

V usage is TRBV9 and J usage is TRBJ1-1; perhaps TRBD1 as D (5 bases). Trimming stripped 0 bases from V and 1 base from J, with 16 bases between. This CDR3 contains 17 residues. CDR1 and CDR2 from the germline V gene are SGDLS and YYNGEE. CDR3 DNA sequence: TGTGCCAGCAGCGTAGACCAACCAGGGTCAAAGAACACTGAAGCTTTCTTT. It codes for CASSVDQPGSKNTEAFF.

The rearrangement joins TRBV6-5 to TRBJ1-2; the D gene is possibly TRBD1 (6 bases). Germline loops: CDR1 MNHEY, CDR2 SVGAGI. V lost 6 bases to trimming and J lost 2 bases, with 13 bases between them. The CDR3 has 14 residues. The CDR3 coding sequence is TGTGCCAGCAGCAACGGACAGCGCAACTATGGCTACACCTTC. Encoded protein: CASSNGQRNYGYTF.

The genes are TRBV5-4 and TRBJ1-5; TRBD1 aligns across 9 bases. This CDR3 has 14 amino acids. Germline values: CDR1 SGHNT, CDR2 YYREEE (reference sequence). The V segment lost 4 bases and the J segment 4 bases; nucleotides outside the gene matches: 3. The CDR3 nucleotides are TGTGCCAGCAGCCAGGACAGGGGAAATCAGCCCCAGCATTTT. It translates to CASSQDRGNQPQHF.

This chain joins TRBV10-3 and TRBJ2-1, with TRBD1 matching 7 bases. Looked up from germline, CDR1 is ENHRY and CDR2 is SYGVKD. V shed 4 bases and J 2 bases; nucleotides not matched to a gene: 8. This CDR3 contains 16 residues. CDR3 coding DNA: TGTGCCATCAGTGCCCACTCGGACAGGACCTACAATGAGCAGTTCTTC. Translated, it gives CAISAHSDRTYNEQFF.

This chain links TRBV25-1 with TRBJ2-7; maybe TRBD1 (7 bases). The CDR3 runs 13 residues. CDR1 and CDR2 (germline): MGHDK, SYGVNS. The V end lost 8 bases, the J end lost 0 bases, and 11 bases lay between the germline ends. This chain's CDR3 is CASGRDSSYEQYF. Written as DNA, the CDR3 is TGTGCCAGCGGGCGGGACAGCTCCTACGAGCAGTACTTC.

The V and J genes are TRBV27 and TRBJ2-7; 8 nucleotides agree with TRBD2. The V segment lost 2 bases and the J segment 2 bases; nucleotides outside the gene matches: 2. Per the germline V gene, CDR1 is MNHEY and CDR2 is SMNVEV (reference sequence). This CDR3 comprises 14 residues. The CDR3 sequence is CASSLTSGPYEQYF. The CDR3 bases are TGTGCCAGCAGTTTAACTAGCGGACCCTACGAGCAGTACTTC.

The rearrangement uses TRBV5-8 and TRBJ2-5; the D gene is possibly TRBD1 (6 bases). Germline V CDR1 and CDR2: SGHTS, YDEGEE. Trimming removed 2 bases from V and 0 bases from J, with 11 bases in between. CDR3 length equals 15 residues. Here the CDR3 reads CASSLGDKYQETQYF. CDR3 nucleotides: TGTGCCAGCAGCTTAGGGGACAAGTACCAAGAGACCCAGTACTTC.

This chain joins TRBV28 and TRBJ1-1, with 11 bases that match TRBD1. Germline-derived CDR1 and CDR2 are MDHEN and SYDVKM. Trimming at V came to 6 bases and at J to 5 bases, leaving 11 bases not matched to a gene. CDR3 length: 16 amino acids. This CDR3 reads CASRTRDRGRWTEAFF. In DNA, the CDR3 is TGTGCCAGCAGGACCCGGGACAGGGGGAGATGGACTGAAGCTTTCTTT.

The chain couples TRBV11-2 to TRBJ1-4, with unresolved D. CDR1 is SGHAT, CDR2 FQNNGV, per germline. This CDR3 contains 15 residues. Trimming removed 1 base from V and 2 bases from J, with 8 bases in between. The CDR3 DNA reads TGTGCCAGCAGCTTAGGGCAAGCGACTAATGAAAAACTGTTTTTT. Protein product: CASSLGQATNEKLFF.

V usage is TRBV19 and J usage is TRBJ1-3; no clear D. Germline loops: CDR1 LNHDA, CDR2 SQIVND (reference sequence). The CDR3 spans 14 residues. V lost 2 bases to trimming and J lost 4 bases, with 9 bases between them. The CDR3 protein is CASSIRGAGNTIYF. DNA for the CDR3: TGTGCCAGTAGTATAAGAGGCGCCGGAAACACCATATATTTT. Combining the CDR3 with reference TRBV19 and TRBJ1-3 gives the whole variable domain DGGITQSPKYLFRKEGQNVTLSCEQNLNHDAMYWYRQDPGQGLRLIYYSQIVNDFQKGDIAEGYSVSREKKESFPLTVTSAQKNPTAFYLCASSIRGAGNTIYFGEGSWLTVV.

The V call is TRBV24-1, the J call TRBJ2-1; 11 nucleotides align to TRBD2. The germline V gene encodes CDR1 KGHDR and CDR2 SFDVKD. V shed 3 bases, J shed 7 bases, and the junction held 13 bases outside the gene matches. CDR3 length: 18 residues. The CDR3 sequence: CATSDLSQGASGRNEQFF. Here the CDR3 DNA reads TGTGCCACCAGTGATCTATCACAGGGGGCTAGCGGGAGGAATGAGCAGTTCTTC.

The J gene is TRBJ2-3, the V gene TRBV3-1 (or the pseudogene TRBV3-2); 8 bases are shared with TRBD2. Germline V gives CDR1 LGHDT, CDR2 YNNKEL (reference sequence). The CDR3 sequence is 15 residues long. Trimming cost V 1 base and J 6 bases; bases outside gene matches: 6. CDR3 sequence reads: CASSQVGSGVDTQYF. The CDR3 DNA sequence: TGTGCCAGCAGCCAAGTAGGTAGCGGGGTGGATACGCAGTATTTT.

The chain couples TRBV10-3 to TRBJ1-2; 7 positions agree with TRBD1. The ends lost 3 bases at V and 4 bases at J; junction bases unmatched: 8. This CDR3 region has 15 residues. Per the germline V gene, CDR1 is ENHRY and CDR2 is SYGVKD. CDR3 region: CAISEPDRVGYGYTF. CDR3 bases: TGTGCCATCAGTGAACCCGACAGGGTAGGCTATGGCTACACCTTC.

As DNA, the CDR3 is TGTGCCAGCAGTGACCCTACCCGGGACAGGGGTGTCAATCAGCCCCAGCATTTT. Amino acids: CASSDPTRDRGVNQPQHF. The chain carries TRBV6-4 and TRBJ1-5; 10 bases are shared with TRBD1. Per the germline V gene, CDR1 is MRHNA and CDR2 is SNTAGT. This CDR3 is built from 18 residues. The V gene end was trimmed by 2 bases and the J gene end by 3 bases; junction bases not matched to a gene: 10.